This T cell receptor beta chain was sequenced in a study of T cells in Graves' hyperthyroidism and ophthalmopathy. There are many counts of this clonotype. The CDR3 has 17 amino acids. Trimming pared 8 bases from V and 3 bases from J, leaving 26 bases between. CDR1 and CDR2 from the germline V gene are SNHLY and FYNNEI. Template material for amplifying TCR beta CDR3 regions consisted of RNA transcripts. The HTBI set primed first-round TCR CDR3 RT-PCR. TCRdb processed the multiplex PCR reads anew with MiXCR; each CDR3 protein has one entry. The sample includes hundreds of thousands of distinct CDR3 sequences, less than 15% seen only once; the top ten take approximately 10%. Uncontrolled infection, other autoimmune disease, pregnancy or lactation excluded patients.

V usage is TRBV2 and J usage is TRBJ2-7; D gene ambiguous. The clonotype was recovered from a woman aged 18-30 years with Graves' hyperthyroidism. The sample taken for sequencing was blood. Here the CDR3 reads CASLMVPSRTRLYEQYF. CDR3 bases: TGTGCCAGCCTAATGGTCCCATCTCGGACGCGACTCTACGAGCAGTACTTC.